Below, 18 T cell receptor beta chains from the same sample are listed, as sequenced in a study of regulatory T cells in long-lasting Graves disease (dated by TCRdb to about 2021). What the time point label conveys for this sample: persistent/refractory GD, antithyroid drugs over 5 years with positive TRAb. For both TCR sequencing and RNA sequencing, RNA was extracted from PBMCs in TRIzol. The library was built by means of multiplex PCR. The sequencer listed for this sample is Illumina HiSeq 4000. CDR3 regions were amplified by Arm-PCR with iRepertoire HTBI primers to construct TCR beta libraries. The raw public reads went through TCRdb reprocessing: fastp at Q25, MiXCR clone calling, in-frame beta chains kept. CDR3 protein duplicates are merged, each entry listing the most common genes and DNA. The sample table shows 600,000 to 850,000 distinct CDR3 sequences, and around 30% are seen once. Clones ranked in the top ten supply around 42% of the sample.

The sequencing here drew on peripheral blood mononuclear cells (PBMCs), taken when the disease was refractory, from a patient treated with antithyroid drugs. The receptors were sampled from a female donor with Graves disease.

J is TRBJ1-4 and V is TRBV10-1, with D maybe TRBD1 (5 bases). V lost 4 bases, J lost 5 bases, and 14 bases lay in between. CDR3 length equals 15 residues. CDR1 is WNHNN, CDR2 SYGVQD, per germline (reference sequence). The CDR3: CASSGNSPGNEKLFF. The CDR3 DNA is TGCGCCAGCAGTGGTAACAGCCCAGGGAATGAAAAACTGTTTTTT.

This clonotype was seen more than once but under ten times. CDR3 loop: CASKDQPQHF. The DNA of the CDR3 is TGTGCCAGCAAAGATCAGCCCCAGCATTTT. This chain joins TRBV6-2 or TRBV6-3 and TRBJ1-5; D remains unclear. Trimming removed 7 bases from V and 5 bases from J, with 3 bases in between. Looked up from germline, CDR1 is MNHEY and CDR2 is SVGEGT. This CDR3 spans 10 amino acids.

As for this clonotype: A read error may explain this, as a much larger clone is one base away. The CDR3 sequence: CASSLVARDNEKLFF. The CDR3 coding sequence is TGTGCCAGCAGTTTGGTGGCAAGGGATAATGAAAAACTGTTTTTT. This chain uses TRBV28 with TRBJ1-4; D is undetermined. Trimming left V 3 bases short and J 4 bases short, with 12 bases between. This CDR3 has 15 residues. Germline V gives CDR1 MDHEN, CDR2 SYDVKM.

The CDR3 nucleotides are TGCAGTGCTAGGATACCTAGCGGTCAAGAGACCCAGTACTTC. It encodes CSARIPSGQETQYF. This chain connects TRBV20-1 to TRBJ2-5, with TRBD2 matching over 7 bases. With 3 bases clipped from V and 2 bases from J, the junction kept 6 bases outside the gene matches. Per the germline V gene, CDR1 is DFQATT and CDR2 is SNEGSKA (reference sequence). CDR3 length equals 14 residues.

The CDR3 DNA reads as TGTGCCAGTAGTTTAGGGGTAGCCCATCAGCCCCAGCATTTT. Amino acids: CASSLGVAHQPQHF. The rearrangement links TRBV19 to TRBJ1-5, with D tentatively TRBD1 (5 bases). Trimming took off 5 bases at V and 5 bases at J, with 13 bases between the two ends. The CDR3 covers 14 residues. CDR1 LNHDA and CDR2 SQIVND come from the germline V gene (reference sequence).

The rearrangement joins TRBV9 to TRBJ2-7, with D possibly matching TRBD2 (6 bases). Trimming took 2 bases from V and 4 from J, leaving 10 bases between them. Germline V gene sequence: CDR1 SGDLS, CDR2 YYNGEE. The length of the CDR3 is 13 residues. In DNA form, the CDR3 reads TGTGCCAGCAGCGTGGGGGGAGAATACGAGCAGTACTTC. Amino acids: CASSVGGEYEQYF.

The V gene is TRBV18, the J gene TRBJ1-3; D call uncertain. Between the trimmed V and J ends, which lost 0 bases and 7 bases, there was a span of 10 bases. Germline assignment: CDR1 KGHSH and CDR2 LQKENI. The CDR3 contains 14 residues. In DNA, the CDR3 is TGTGCCAGCTCACCACCGGTGGTGGGGAACACCATATATTTT. Translation: CASSPPVVGNTIYF.

In this sample, this clonotype turned up a few times. The genes are TRBV27 and TRBJ2-7, with D hard to call. This CDR3 is 14 amino acids long. From germline, CDR1 is MNHEY and CDR2 SMNVEV (reference sequence). The V and J ends lost 3 bases and 2 bases respectively, with 11 bases between them. The chain's CDR3 is CASSFQDGTYEQYF. Written as DNA, the CDR3 is TGTGCCAGCAGTTTTCAGGACGGAACCTACGAGCAGTACTTC.

This clonotype was counted at least ten times. J is TRBJ1-1 and V is TRBV12-3 or TRBV12-4; D is possibly TRBD1 (6 bases). This CDR3 contains 15 residues. Between the trimmed V and J ends, which lost 4 bases and 6 bases, there was a span of 18 bases. The CDR3 here is CASSSKDRLRPEAFF. CDR3 nucleotide sequence: TGTGCCAGCAGTTCCAAGGACAGACTAAGGCCTGAAGCTTTCTTT.

The rearrangement uses TRBV15 and TRBJ1-5; 7 nucleotides agree with TRBD1. V trimming: 0 bases; J trimming: 5 bases; junction bases outside the gene matches: 4. Germline V CDR1 and CDR2: LNHNV, YYDKDF (reference sequence). The CDR3 consists of 15 residues. The CDR3 loop is CATSRETGSYQPQHF. The CDR3 DNA is TGTGCCACCAGCAGAGAGACAGGGAGTTATCAGCCCCAGCATTTT.

The chain is built from TRBV10-2 and TRBJ2-4; TRBD2 might be the D (6 bases). In germline, CDR1 is WSHSY, CDR2 SAAADI. Trimming cost V 0 bases and J 1 base, with 16 bases left between them. The CDR3 sequence is 18 residues long. The CDR3 here is CASSESMMEGGAKNIQYF. The CDR3 coding sequence is TGCGCCAGCAGTGAGTCGATGATGGAGGGCGGGGCCAAAAACATTCAGTACTTC.

The rearrangement joins TRBV5-1 to TRBJ1-1; 10 bases match TRBD1. CDR1 SGHRS and CDR2 YFSETQ come from the germline V gene. The V and J ends lost 2 bases and 2 bases, in that order; junction bases with no gene match: 6. The CDR3 is 16 residues long. The CDR3, as DNA: TGCGCCAGCAGCTTAAGACAGGGGGCGAGTAACACTGAAGCTTTCTTT. This codes for CASSLRQGASNTEAFF.

This chain links TRBV6-5 with TRBJ1-5; 7 positions match TRBD1. V gave up 2 bases and J gave up 6 bases; unmatched junction bases: 4. The germline CDR1 and CDR2 sequences are MNHEY and SVGAGI. This CDR3 is built from 14 residues. The CDR3 reads CASSYGGGGQPQHF. In DNA, the CDR3 is TGTGCCAGCAGTTACGGAGGGGGCGGTCAGCCCCAGCATTTT.

This clonotype was counted between two and nine times. This chain links TRBV5-6 with TRBJ2-5; TRBD2 matches at 9 bases. The germline V gene encodes CDR1 SGHDT and CDR2 YYEEEE. The CDR3 consists of 15 residues. The junction had 3 bases not matched to a gene; V was cut back by 0 bases and J by 3 bases. DNA for the CDR3: TGTGCCAGCAGCTTGGAAAGACTAGCGGAAGAGACCCAGTACTTC. This gives the protein CASSLERLAEETQYF. The complete variable domain, with remaining parts taken from reference TRBV5-6 and TRBJ2-5, reads DAGVTQSPTHLIKTRGQQVTLRCSPKSGHDTVSWYQQALGQGPQFIFQYYEEEERQRGNFPDRFSGHQFPNYSSELNVNALLLGDSALYLCASSLERLAEETQYFGPGTRLLVL.

This clonotype showed up many times. This chain connects TRBV28 to TRBJ1-5; TRBD1 agrees at 10 bases. V was clipped by 3 bases and J by 4 bases; unmatched bases: 3. Germline-derived CDR1 and CDR2 are MDHEN and SYDVKM. The CDR3 runs to 15 residues. The CDR3 sequence is CASSFPGQGNQPQHF. In DNA, the CDR3 is TGTGCCAGCAGTTTTCCGGGACAGGGGAATCAGCCCCAGCATTTT.

The genes are TRBV15 and TRBJ1-2; D remains ambiguous. The germline CDR1 and CDR2 sequences are LNHNV and YYDKDF (reference sequence). The V and J ends lost 5 bases and 0 bases respectively, with 7 bases between them. The CDR3 is made up of 13 amino acids. CDR3 region: CATSPGSNYGYTF. CDR3 coding DNA: TGTGCCACCAGCCCGGGATCTAACTATGGCTACACCTTC.

The chain links TRBV29-1 to TRBJ1-1; 8 bases agree with TRBD1. The V segment lost 8 bases and the J segment 6 bases; nucleotides outside the gene matches: 8. This CDR3 contains 12 residues. Germline-derived CDR1 and CDR2 are SQVTM and ANQGSEA. DNA of the CDR3: TGCAGCACAGACAGGGGCGGCCCTGAAGCTTTCTTT. Protein sequence: CSTDRGGPEAFF.

This clonotype was seen a few times. This chain connects TRBV12-3 or TRBV12-4 to TRBJ1-3; TRBD1 matches at 9 bases. The ends lost 6 bases at V and 6 bases at J; junction bases unmatched: 3. This CDR3 has 13 residues. CDR3 region: CASRQQGANTIYF. CDR3 nucleotide sequence: TGTGCCAGCAGACAACAGGGGGCAAACACCATATATTTT.